This T cell receptor beta chain was sequenced during a study of OX40 agonist ivuxolimab in advanced cancers. Trimming removed 4 bases from V and 4 bases from J; junction bases left unmatched: 7. CDR1 SGDLS and CDR2 YYNGEE come from the germline V gene. The CDR3 spans 15 residues. Overall study results and limits: The study found that CD8+ T cells averaged more expanded clones than CD4+.

Generated by immunoSEQ multiplex PCR, the TCRdb table keeps only in-frame clones and is missing some. This sample has about 26,000 clones, with around four fifths found just once. This clone appeared many times. Its cognate antigen is unknown. This specimen consisted of CD4+ or CD8+ T cells sorted from blood, obtained in a trial of the OX40 agonist ivuxolimab. The V gene is TRBV9, the J gene TRBJ2-7, with 11 positions matching TRBD2. The TCR comes from an adult with an advanced solid tumor such as melanoma, head and neck, liver or kidney cancer. In nucleotides, the CDR3 is TGTGCCAGCAGCCCTAGTCGGACTAGCGGGTACGAGCAGTACTTC. It translates to CASSPSRTSGYEQYF. Based on the CDR3 plus reference TRBV9 and TRBJ2-7, the full variable domain is DSGVTQTPKHLITATGQRVTLRCSPRSGDLSVYWYQQSLDQGLQFLIQYYNGEERAKGNILERFSAQQFPDLHSELNLSSLELGDSALYFCASSPSRTSGYEQYFGPGTRLTVT.